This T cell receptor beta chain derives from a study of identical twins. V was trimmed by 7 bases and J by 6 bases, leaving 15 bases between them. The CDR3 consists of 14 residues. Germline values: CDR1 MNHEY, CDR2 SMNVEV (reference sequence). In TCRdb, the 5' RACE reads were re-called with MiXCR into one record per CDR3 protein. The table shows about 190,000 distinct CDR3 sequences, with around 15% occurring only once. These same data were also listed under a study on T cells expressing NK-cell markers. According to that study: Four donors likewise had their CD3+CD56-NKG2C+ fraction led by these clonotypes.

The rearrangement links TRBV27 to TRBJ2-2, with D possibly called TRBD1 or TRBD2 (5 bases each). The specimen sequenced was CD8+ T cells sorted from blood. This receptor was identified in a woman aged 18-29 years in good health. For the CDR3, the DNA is TGTGCCAGCACATGGGGGACGGCCCCCGGGGAGCTGTTTTTT. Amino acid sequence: CASTWGTAPGELFF.